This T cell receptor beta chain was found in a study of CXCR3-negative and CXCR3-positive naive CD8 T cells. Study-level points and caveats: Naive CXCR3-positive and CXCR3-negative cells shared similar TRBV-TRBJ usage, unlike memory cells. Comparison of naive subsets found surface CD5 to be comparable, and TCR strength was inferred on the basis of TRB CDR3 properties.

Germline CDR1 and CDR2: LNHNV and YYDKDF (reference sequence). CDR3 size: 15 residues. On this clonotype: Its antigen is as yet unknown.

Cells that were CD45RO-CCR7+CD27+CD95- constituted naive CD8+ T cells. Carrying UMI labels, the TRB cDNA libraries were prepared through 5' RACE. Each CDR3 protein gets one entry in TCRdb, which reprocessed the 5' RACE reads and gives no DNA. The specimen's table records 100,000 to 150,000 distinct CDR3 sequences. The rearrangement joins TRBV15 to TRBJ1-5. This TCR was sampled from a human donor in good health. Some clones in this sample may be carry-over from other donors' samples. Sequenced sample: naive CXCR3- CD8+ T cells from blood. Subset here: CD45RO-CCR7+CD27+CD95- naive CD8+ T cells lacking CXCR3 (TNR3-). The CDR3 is CATSTRERAGQPQHF.